This T cell receptor (beta chain) was identified in a study of cytomegalovirus exposure and HLA in healthy donors. For the study at large: The Caucasian-associated ancestry cluster contained about 80% of the approximately 430 genotyped donors. Study results and limitations: A later analysis reported that several of the most significant clusters appeared to be linked to common viral pathogens, among them Epstein-Barr virus.

Healthy bone marrow donors supplied every sample. Despite likely unrecorded immune exposures, the donors were nominally healthy at the time of sampling. With 60 Vbeta and 13 Jbeta primers, the PCR was carried out. Profiled with immunoSEQ multiplex PCR; TCRdb holds only in-frame clones, not every one. The sample shows about 120,000 clones, around 78% of them seen only once. V was cut by 7 bases and J by 5 bases, with 12 bases left in between. Per germline, CDR1 SQVTM and CDR2 ANQGSEA. There are 11 residues in the CDR3. The table lists this clone with a few counts. Antigen: not known. The TCR was taken from a woman in her twenties or thirties in good health and CMV-seropositive. Sample: PBMCs. This sequence joins TRBV29-1 and TRBJ2-7; no clear D. As DNA, the CDR3 is TGCAGCGGTCGTCGAGGCCACGAGCAGTACTTC. This sequence encodes CSGRRGHEQYF.